The 21 T cell receptor beta chains below come from one sample, sequenced in a study of cytomegalovirus exposure and HLA in healthy donors. Both 60 Vbeta primers and 13 Jbeta primers went into the PCR. Using immunoSEQ multiplex PCR, the repertoire was profiled, and TCRdb retains in-frame clones only, with some absent. The sample shows tens of thousands of clones, over 75% of them seen only once. The specimen was PBMCs. The origin of the receptors is a male donor in good health and CMV-seronegative.

V is TRBV29-1 and J is TRBJ1-2; possible D gene TRBD1, 5 bases. The CDR3 contains 14 residues. Trimming pared 3 bases from V and 1 base from J, leaving 12 bases between. CDR1 is SQVTM, CDR2 ANQGSEA, per germline. The CDR3 DNA sequence: TGCAGCGTTGAGGCGGACACCAGTAACTATGGCTACACCTTC. Protein: CSVEADTSNYGYTF.

V is TRBV19 and J is TRBJ2-1; TRBD2 matches 11 bases. V shed 4 bases, J shed 10 bases, and the junction held 9 bases outside the gene matches. CDR1 is LNHDA and CDR2 is SQIVND in the germline V gene (reference sequence). The CDR3 is 15 residues long. The DNA for the CDR3 is TGTGCCAGTAGTACTAGCGGGGGGATCACCGGGGAGCAGTTCTTC. Encoded protein: CASSTSGGITGEQFF.

J is TRBJ2-3 and V is TRBV11-3; 13 nucleotides match TRBD2. CDR1 is SGHNT and CDR2 is YENEEA in the germline V gene. CDR3 length: 15 residues. V lost 5 bases to trimming and J lost 4 bases; unmatched junction nucleotides: 3. The CDR3: CASSVGLAGPDTQYF. Written as DNA, the CDR3 is TGTGCCAGCAGCGTGGGACTAGCGGGGCCAGATACGCAGTATTTT.

This chain joins TRBV7-9 and TRBJ1-2; maybe TRBD1 (6 bases). CDR3 length: 15 amino acids. Between the trimmed V and J ends, which lost 2 bases and 4 bases, there was a span of 14 bases. The germline gives CDR1 SEHNR, CDR2 FQNEAQ (reference sequence). Here the CDR3 reads CASSLSGDLGYGYTF. The CDR3 DNA is TGTGCCAGCAGCTTATCAGGGGACCTCGGCTATGGCTACACCTTC.

The rearrangement links TRBV18 to TRBJ1-1; 10 bases line up with TRBD1. The CDR3 contains 12 residues. The V gene's germline CDR1 is KGHSH and CDR2 LQKENI. The J segment lost 11 bases and the V segment lost 3 bases, leaving 3 bases of the junction unmatched. CDR3 DNA sequence: TGTGCCAGCTCACCCGGGACAGGGGTCGCTTTCTTT. It specifies CASSPGTGVAFF. The full variable domain, with the rest looked up from reference TRBV18 and TRBJ1-1, is NAGVMQNPRHLVRRRGQEARLRCSPMKGHSHVYWYRQLPEEGLKFMVYLQKENIIDESGMPKERFSAEFPKEGPSILRIQQVVRGDSAAYFCASSPGTGVAFFGQGTRLTVV.

This rearrangement joins TRBV7-6 to TRBJ1-6, with D hard to call. With 1 base removed from V and 0 bases from J, the gap between germline ends came to 7 bases. This CDR3 spans 16 amino acids. Germline V CDR1 and CDR2: SGHVS, FNYEAQ. The CDR3, as DNA: TGTGCCAGCAGCTTAGGGGAGGGCTCCTATAATTCACCCCTCCACTTT. Translated, it gives CASSLGEGSYNSPLHF.

This clone was counted a single time. This CDR3 is CASSLQDTEAFF. CDR3 nucleotide sequence: TGTGCCAGTAGTCTGCAGGACACTGAAGCTTTCTTT. The chain uses TRBV19 and TRBJ1-1; D gene unclear. The V gene's germline CDR1 is LNHDA and CDR2 SQIVND (reference sequence). There are 12 residues in the CDR3. Between the trimmed V and J ends, which lost 5 bases and 3 bases, there was a span of 7 bases.

The gene calls are TRBV9 and TRBJ2-1, with 9 positions matching TRBD2. The CDR3 is 17 residues long. Trimming took 6 bases from V and 6 from J; bases not matched to a gene: 16. Germline V CDR1 and CDR2: SGDLS, YYNGEE. The CDR3 bases are TGTGCCAGCACAAGCGGGGGGACTGGCGGGGGGGCCAATGAGCAGTTCTTC. This translates into CASTSGGTGGGANEQFF.

Details on this clone: An end of the junction does not agree with germline; a read error may underlie this. The chain is built from TRBV7-9 and TRBJ1-1; no reliable D call. CDR3 size: 12 residues. Germline V gives CDR1 SEHNR, CDR2 FQNEAQ (reference sequence). The CDR3 DNA is TGTTCCAGCAGCCATTTGAACACTGAAGCTTTCTTT. This sequence encodes CSSSHLNTEAFF.

This sequence joins TRBV6-1 and TRBJ1-1; D call uncertain. Trimming removed 2 bases at V and 4 bases at J, with 8 bases between. The CDR3 length is 13 residues. From germline, CDR1 is MNHNS and CDR2 SASEGT. The DNA of the CDR3 is TGTGCCAGCAGTGAATTGAGGGCCACTGAAGCTTTCTTT. Translated, it gives CASSELRATEAFF.

V is TRBV2 and J is TRBJ1-1; possibly TRBD1 for D (5 bases). This CDR3 spans 14 amino acids. Germline V lookup: CDR1 SNHLY, CDR2 FYNNEI. With 5 bases removed from V and 1 base from J, the gap between germline ends came to 11 bases. As DNA, the CDR3 is TGTGCCAGCAGTTACAGGTTCTCGAACACTGAAGCTTTCTTT. It is translated as CASSYRFSNTEAFF.

The V gene is TRBV5-1, the J gene TRBJ1-3, with D unclear. The CDR3 runs to 15 residues. Germline V lookup: CDR1 SGHRS, CDR2 YFSETQ. Trimming cost V 4 bases and J 2 bases, with 13 bases left between them. As DNA, the CDR3 is TGCGCCAGCAGCCCGAGGAGGAAACCTGGAAACACCATATATTTT. This translates into CASSPRRKPGNTIYF. Filled out from reference TRBV5-1 and TRBJ1-3, the complete variable domain reads KAGVTQTPRYLIKTRGQQVTLSCSPISGHRSVSWYQQTPGQGLQFLFEYFSETQRNKGNFPGRFSGRQFSNSRSEMNVSTLELGDSALYLCASSPRRKPGNTIYFGEGSWLTVV.

The V call is TRBV30, the J call TRBJ2-7, with 7 bases matching TRBD1. Germline V lookup: CDR1 GTSNPN, CDR2 SVGIG (reference sequence). The CDR3 sequence is 12 residues long. V lost 6 bases and J lost 4; bases outside the gene matches: 6. The CDR3: CACDRVVYEQYF. CDR3 nucleotides: TGTGCCTGCGACAGGGTCGTTTACGAGCAGTACTTC.

The table lists this clone with a count of one. The rearrangement uses TRBV11-2 and TRBJ2-4; D might be TRBD1 (6 bases). Trimming stripped 1 base from V and 0 bases from J, with 19 bases between. Germline V gene data show CDR1 as SGHAT and CDR2 as FQNNGV. The CDR3 has 19 residues. In DNA form, the CDR3 reads TGTGCCAGCAGCTTAGGCACATGGGACACACCTCTAGCCAAAAACATTCAGTACTTC. It encodes CASSLGTWDTPLAKNIQYF.

The V call is TRBV10-3, the J call TRBJ2-7; 7 nucleotides agree with TRBD1. The CDR3 totals 13 residues. Germline V gene sequence: CDR1 ENHRY, CDR2 SYGVKD. V lost 7 bases to trimming and J lost 5 bases; unmatched junction nucleotides: 8. The CDR3 coding sequence is TGTGCCATCAAACGACAGGGTAGCAACGAGCAGTACTTC. It encodes CAIKRQGSNEQYF.

This clone was seen a handful of times. The J gene is TRBJ2-1, the V gene TRBV11-2, with 9 bases aligning to TRBD1. Trimming at V came to 4 bases and at J to 7 bases, leaving 8 bases not matched to a gene. This CDR3 has 15 amino acids. Per the germline V gene, CDR1 is SGHAT and CDR2 is FQNNGV. This CDR3 is CASSWGQGFGNEQFF. The CDR3 region has the DNA TGTGCCAGCAGCTGGGGACAGGGATTCGGTAATGAGCAGTTCTTC.

V is TRBV5-6 and J is TRBJ2-3, with 12 nucleotides matching TRBD2. Looked up from germline, CDR1 is SGHDT and CDR2 is YYEEEE. Trimming at V came to 1 base and at J to 5 bases, leaving 8 bases not matched to a gene. The CDR3 totals 17 residues. CDR3 sequence reads: CASSLPPSGGARDTQYF. The CDR3 region has the DNA TGTGCCAGCAGCTTGCCTCCTAGCGGGGGGGCAAGAGATACGCAGTATTTT. The whole variable domain, filled in from reference TRBV5-6 and TRBJ2-3, reads DAGVTQSPTHLIKTRGQQVTLRCSPKSGHDTVSWYQQALGQGPQFIFQYYEEEERQRGNFPDRFSGHQFPNYSSELNVNALLLGDSALYLCASSLPPSGGARDTQYFGPGTRLTVL.

The chain uses TRBV6-5 and TRBJ2-7; D gene unclear. This CDR3 spans 15 amino acids. In germline, CDR1 is MNHEY, CDR2 SVGAGI. Trimming cost V 0 bases and J 0 bases, with 9 bases left between them. The CDR3 loop is CASSYSSHSSYEQYF. CDR3 nucleotides: TGTGCCAGCAGTTACTCTAGTCATTCCTCCTACGAGCAGTACTTC.

V usage is TRBV5-1 and J usage is TRBJ1-5, with D uncertain. Germline V gives CDR1 SGHRS, CDR2 YFSETQ. V lost 0 bases, J lost 0 bases, and 10 bases lay in between. The CDR3 has 16 amino acids. The CDR3: CASSLAGGYSNQPQHF. Written as DNA, the CDR3 is TGCGCCAGCAGCTTGGCCGGAGGATATAGCAATCAGCCCCAGCATTTT.

The V call is TRBV7-9, the J call TRBJ2-3, with D maybe TRBD2 (5 bases). Germline-derived CDR1 and CDR2 are SEHNR and FQNEAQ (reference sequence). The CDR3 is made up of 16 amino acids. V was shortened by 5 bases and J by 2 bases, with 17 bases between the two germline ends. The CDR3 nucleotides read TGTGCCAGCAGCCAAGGGCCCGGGGTCGACACAGATACGCAGTATTTT. This codes for CASSQGPGVDTDTQYF.

The J gene is TRBJ1-2, the V gene TRBV7-2; 12 bases are shared with TRBD1. V lost 5 bases and J lost 7; bases outside the gene matches: 5. Germline-derived CDR1 and CDR2 are SGHTA and FQGNSA. The CDR3 consists of 14 residues. In DNA, the CDR3 is TGTGCCAGCAGCGAGGGACAGGGGGCCGGTGGCTACACCTTC. Protein product: CASSEGQGAGGYTF.